A few counts support the clone carrying this T cell receptor beta chain. As yet, its antigen is unknown. The entry originates in a study of Ad26.COV2.S vaccination and SARS-CoV-2 variants. Study-level background: The authors gave Ad26.COV2.S intramuscularly, either once or twice 56 days apart.

General study results and limits: Placebo recipients showed lower spike-specific TCR breadth than vaccinees. Using TCR breadth and depth analyses may have led to underestimated total T cell responses. Substantial breadth was reported for post-vaccination spike-specific CD8+ and CD4+ T cells.

Treatment noted: 15 to 20 received Ad26.COV2.S at low or high dose, single or two shots; about 5 received placebo; per-sample allocation not given. The samples date from day 63 after the first vaccine or placebo injection. The table came from immunoSEQ multiplex PCR; TCRdb's copy has only in-frame clones and leaves some out. The sample consists of 300,000 to 400,000 clones, about 86% of them appearing once. V was shortened by 3 bases and J by 4 bases, with 8 bases between the two germline ends. Per germline, CDR1 SGHRS and CDR2 YFSETQ. The CDR3 is 13 residues long. The receptor comes from a person between 18 and 59 years old who received the Ad26.COV2.S COVID-19 vaccine or a placebo. The rearrangement joins TRBV5-1 to TRBJ1-3; D remains ambiguous. This specimen was peripheral blood, taken in a trial of Ad26.COV2.S vaccine versus placebo. The CDR3 sequence is CASSSGVGNTIYF. In DNA, the CDR3 is TGCGCCAGCAGCTCTGGTGTAGGAAACACCATATATTTT.